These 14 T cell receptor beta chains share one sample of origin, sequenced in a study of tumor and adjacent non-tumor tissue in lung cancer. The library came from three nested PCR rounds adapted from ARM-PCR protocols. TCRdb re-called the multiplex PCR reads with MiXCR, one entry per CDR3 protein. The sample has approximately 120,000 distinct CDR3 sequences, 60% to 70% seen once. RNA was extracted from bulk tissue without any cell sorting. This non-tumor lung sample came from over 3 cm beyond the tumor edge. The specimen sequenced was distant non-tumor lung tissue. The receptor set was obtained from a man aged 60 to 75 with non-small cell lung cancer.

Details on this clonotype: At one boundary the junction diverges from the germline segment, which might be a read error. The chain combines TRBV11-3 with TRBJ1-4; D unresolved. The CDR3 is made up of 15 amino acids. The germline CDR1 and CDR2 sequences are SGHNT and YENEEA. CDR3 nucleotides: TGTGGCAGCAGCTTAAGTTCCGGCCCTGCGGAAAAACTGTTTTTT. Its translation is CGSSLSSGPAEKLFF.

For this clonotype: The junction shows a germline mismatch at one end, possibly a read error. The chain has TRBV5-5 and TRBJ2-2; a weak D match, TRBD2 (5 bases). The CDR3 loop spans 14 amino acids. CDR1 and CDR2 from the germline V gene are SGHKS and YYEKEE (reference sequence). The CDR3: CASSRQEVSWELLF. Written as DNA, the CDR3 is TGTGCAAGCAGCCGACAAGAAGTGTCCTGGGAGCTGCTTTTT.

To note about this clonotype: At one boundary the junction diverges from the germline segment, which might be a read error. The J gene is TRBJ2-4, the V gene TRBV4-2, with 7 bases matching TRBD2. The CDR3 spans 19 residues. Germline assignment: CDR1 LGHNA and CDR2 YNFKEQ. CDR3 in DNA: TGTACCAGCAGCCAAGCGCGGGCTAGCGGATCCTTAGCCAAAAACATTCAGTACTTC. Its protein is CTSSQARASGSLAKNIQYF.

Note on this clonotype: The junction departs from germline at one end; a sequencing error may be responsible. CDR3 loop: CSASRQGRLLSPLHF. CDR3 sequence (DNA): TGTAGTGCTAGCCGACAGGGCAGGTTGCTTTCACCCCTCCACTTT. The chain has TRBV20-1 and TRBJ1-6, with 7 bases fitting TRBD1. The germline CDR1 and CDR2 sequences are DFQATT and SNEGSKA (reference sequence). The CDR3 runs to 15 residues.

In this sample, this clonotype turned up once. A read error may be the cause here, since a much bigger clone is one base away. Written as DNA, the CDR3 is TGTGCCAGCAGGGAACAGGGGGTAAGAAGTGAGCAGTTCTTC. Translated: CASREQGVRSEQFF. The rearrangement joins TRBV6-6 to TRBJ2-1, with 8 bases matching TRBD1. Germline values: CDR1 MNHNY, CDR2 SVGAGI (reference sequence). Unmatched junction bases numbered 10, after V lost 6 bases and J lost 9 bases. The CDR3 length is 14 residues.

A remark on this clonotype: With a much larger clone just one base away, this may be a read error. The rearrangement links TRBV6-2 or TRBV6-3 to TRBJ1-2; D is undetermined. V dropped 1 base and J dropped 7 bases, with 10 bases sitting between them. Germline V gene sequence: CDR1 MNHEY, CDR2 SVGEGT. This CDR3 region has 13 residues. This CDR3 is CASSYWAGGGYTF. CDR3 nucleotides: TGTGCCAGCAGTTACTGGGCAGGCGGTGGCTACACCTTC.

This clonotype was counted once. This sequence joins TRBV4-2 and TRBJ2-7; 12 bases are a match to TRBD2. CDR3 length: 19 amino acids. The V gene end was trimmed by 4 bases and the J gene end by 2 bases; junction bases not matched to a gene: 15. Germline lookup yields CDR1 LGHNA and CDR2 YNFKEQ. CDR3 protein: CASSRRLAGDETGPYEQYF. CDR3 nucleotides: TGTGCCAGCAGCCGCAGACTAGCGGGGGATGAAACTGGCCCCTACGAGCAGTACTTC.

The CDR3 sequence is CASSRQGQGNQSQHF. The CDR3 DNA reads as TGTGCCAGCAGTAGACAGGGGCAGGGCAATCAGTCGCAGCATTTT. The chain has TRBV12-3 or TRBV12-4 and TRBJ1-5, with 8 positions matching TRBD1. Trimming took 5 bases from V and 13 from J; bases not matched to a gene: 16. This CDR3 is built from 15 residues.

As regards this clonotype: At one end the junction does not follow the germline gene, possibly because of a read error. For the CDR3, the DNA is TGTGCCAGCAGTAAAGGGACAGGGGGAAACACTGGGGAGCTGTGTTTT. Translated, it gives CASSKGTGGNTGELCF. The chain recombines TRBV12-3 or TRBV12-4 with TRBJ2-2; 11 bases align to TRBD1. This CDR3 comprises 16 residues.

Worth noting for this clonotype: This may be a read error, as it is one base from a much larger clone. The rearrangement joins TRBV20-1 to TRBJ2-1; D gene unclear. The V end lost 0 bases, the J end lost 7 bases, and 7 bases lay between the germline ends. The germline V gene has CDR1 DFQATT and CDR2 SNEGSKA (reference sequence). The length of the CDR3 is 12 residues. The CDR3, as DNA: TGCAGTGCTAGAGATTCGACTAATGAGCAGTTCTTC. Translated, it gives CSARDSTNEQFF.

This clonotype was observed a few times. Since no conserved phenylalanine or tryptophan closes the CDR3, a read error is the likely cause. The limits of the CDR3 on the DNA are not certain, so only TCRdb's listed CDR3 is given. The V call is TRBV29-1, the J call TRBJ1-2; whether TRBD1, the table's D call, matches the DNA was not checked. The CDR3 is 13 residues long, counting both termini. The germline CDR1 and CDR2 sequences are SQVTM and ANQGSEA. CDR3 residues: CSVEGTGFTGHTS.

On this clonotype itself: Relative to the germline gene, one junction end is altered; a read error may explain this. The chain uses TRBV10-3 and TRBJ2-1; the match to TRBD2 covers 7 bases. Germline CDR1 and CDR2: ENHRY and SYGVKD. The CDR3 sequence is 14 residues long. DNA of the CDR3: TGCGCCATCAGAGGCGGGGGTCGGTGGGATGAGCAGTTCTTC. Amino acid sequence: CAIRGGGRWDEQFF.

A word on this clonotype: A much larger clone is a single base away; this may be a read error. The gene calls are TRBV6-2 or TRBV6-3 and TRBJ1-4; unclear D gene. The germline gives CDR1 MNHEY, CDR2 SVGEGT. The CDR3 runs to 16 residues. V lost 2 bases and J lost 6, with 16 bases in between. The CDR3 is CASSYQAVARDEKLFF. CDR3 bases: TGTGCCAGCAGTTACCAGGCGGTTGCACGCGATGAAAAACTGTTTTTT.

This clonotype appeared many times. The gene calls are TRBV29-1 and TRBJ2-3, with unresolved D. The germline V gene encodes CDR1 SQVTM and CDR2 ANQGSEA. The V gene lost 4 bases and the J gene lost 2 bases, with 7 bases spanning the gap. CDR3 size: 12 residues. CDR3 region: CSVGRATDTQYF. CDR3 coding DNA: TGCAGCGTTGGACGTGCCACAGATACGCAGTATTTT.